Presented here are 7 T cell receptor beta chains from one specimen sequenced in a study of shared clonotypes between healthy human individuals. Generated by immunoSEQ multiplex PCR, the TCRdb table keeps only in-frame clones and is missing some. This sample has about 2.5 million clones, with approximately 90% found just once. Sequencing was performed on naive CD4+ T cells from PBMCs. The subset was: CD45RA+ positively selected. The receptors originated from a young man in good health. Some clones in this sample may be carry-over from other donors' samples.

The rearrangement links TRBV7-3 to TRBJ2-5, with D perhaps TRBD1 (6 bases). Germline CDR1 SGHTA, CDR2 FQGTGA. Trimming took off 1 base at V and 3 bases at J, with 15 bases between the two ends. This CDR3 has 16 residues. The CDR3 coding sequence is TGTGCCAGCAGCTTAAGTATCGCGGCAGGGGAAGAGACCCAGTACTTC. It translates to CASSLSIAAGEETQYF.

This clone was found once. The sample has other DNA sequences that encode this CDR3 too. The V call is TRBV5-5, the J call TRBJ2-7, with 7 bases fitting TRBD2. This CDR3 has 12 residues. CDR1 and CDR2 (germline): SGHKS, YYEKEE (reference sequence). V was pared by 4 bases and J by 2 bases, with 0 bases of the junction left unmatched. CDR3 nucleotides: TGTGCCAGCAGCGCGGGGGCCTACGAGCAGTACTTC. Encoded protein: CASSAGAYEQYF.

This clone was seen a few times. The chain has TRBV27 and TRBJ2-1; the D gene is possibly TRBD2 (6 bases). Trimming cost V 3 bases and J 10 bases, with 13 bases left between them. The CDR3 loop spans 13 amino acids. Germline values: CDR1 MNHEY, CDR2 SMNVEV (reference sequence). The CDR3 DNA sequence: TGTGCCAGCAGTTTTCTGATGAGCGGGGAGCAGTTCTTC. This gives the protein CASSFLMSGEQFF.

This clone appeared a few times. The chain carries TRBV2 and TRBJ1-2; 7 nucleotides line up with TRBD1. The CDR3 spans 15 residues. Germline V lookup: CDR1 SNHLY, CDR2 FYNNEI. The junction had 8 bases not matched to a gene; V was cut back by 4 bases and J by 3 bases. CDR3 sequence reads: CASSGFGGGHYGYTF. The CDR3 nucleotides are TGTGCCAGCAGTGGTTTTGGAGGGGGCCACTATGGCTACACCTTC.

The chain is built from TRBV2 and TRBJ1-2; 10 bases match TRBD1. The germline V gene encodes CDR1 SNHLY and CDR2 FYNNEI. The V and J ends lost 6 bases and 4 bases, in that order; junction bases with no gene match: 17. The CDR3 is 18 amino acids. The CDR3 is CASSHTGTGVQSSYGYTF. CDR3 bases: TGTGCCAGCAGCCACACCGGGACAGGGGTTCAGTCAAGCTATGGCTACACCTTC.

V and J are TRBV6-5 and TRBJ1-1; D gene uncertain. V was pared by 8 bases and J by 0 bases, with 13 bases between. Per the germline V gene, CDR1 is MNHEY and CDR2 is SVGAGI. This CDR3 contains 14 residues. In DNA, the CDR3 is TGTGCCAGCGTGGATATTACGGTGAACACTGAAGCTTTCTTT. This gives the protein CASVDITVNTEAFF.

V gene TRBV28 combines with J gene TRBJ1-4; D call uncertain. Trimming stripped 3 bases from V and 3 bases from J, with 11 bases between. The CDR3 is 15 residues long. Germline CDR1 reads MDHEN; CDR2 reads SYDVKM. CDR3 protein: CASSFPTGANEKLFF. The CDR3 DNA reads TGTGCCAGCAGTTTCCCGACCGGGGCTAATGAAAAACTGTTTTTT.